This T cell receptor (beta chain) derives from a study of T cells and Merkel cell carcinoma outcomes. Notes on the study in general: In Merkel cell carcinoma, repertoire and T-cell density reportedly predicted outcomes.

Clones were sequenced by immunoSEQ multiplex PCR, and TCRdb holds only the in-frame ones, with some missing. Counted here are over 10,000 clones, over 95% occurring once; the ten biggest clones make up roughly 1%. Germline trimming cut 5 bases from V and 7 bases from J; bases unmatched to any gene: 2. The CDR3 covers 14 residues. Germline loops: CDR1 SGHTA, CDR2 FQGTGA. A remark on this clone: The antigen is unknown.

Material for sequencing was tumor tissue from Merkel cell carcinoma. The chain carries TRBV7-3 and TRBJ2-1, with TRBD2 identical over 13 bases. This clonotype was sampled from a human donor with Merkel cell carcinoma. The CDR3 DNA sequence: TGTGCCAGCAGCCTGACTAGCGGGAGGAATGAGCAGTTCTTC. It translates to CASSLTSGRNEQFF.